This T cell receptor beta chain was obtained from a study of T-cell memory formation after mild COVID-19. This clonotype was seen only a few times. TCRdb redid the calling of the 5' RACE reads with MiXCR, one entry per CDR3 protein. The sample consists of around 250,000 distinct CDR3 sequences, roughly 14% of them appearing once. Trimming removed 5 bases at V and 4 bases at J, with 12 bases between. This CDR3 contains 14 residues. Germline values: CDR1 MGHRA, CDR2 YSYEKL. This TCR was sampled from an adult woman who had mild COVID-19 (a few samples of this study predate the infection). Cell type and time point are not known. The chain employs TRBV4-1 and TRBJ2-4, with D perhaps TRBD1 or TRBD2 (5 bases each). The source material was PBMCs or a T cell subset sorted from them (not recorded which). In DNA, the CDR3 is TGCGCCAGCAGCGAGATGGGACGGAAAAACATTCAGTACTTC. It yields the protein CASSEMGRKNIQYF.